These 21 T cell receptor beta chains were all obtained from the same sample, sequenced in a study of blood T cell repertoires in COVID-19. Some clones are missing from TCRdb's copy, which holds only in-frame ones; the method was immunoSEQ multiplex PCR. The table has some 150,000 clones, under 85% seen once. Sequencing used peripheral blood. All receptors derive from a man in his sixties who had recovered from COVID-19.

J is TRBJ1-5 and V is TRBV7-9, with 7 bases fitting TRBD1. J gave up 7 bases and V 4 bases, and 16 bases lay outside the gene matches. CDR1 SEHNR and CDR2 FQNEAQ come from the germline V gene (reference sequence). This CDR3 region has 17 residues. The CDR3 bases are TGTGCCAGCAGCTCGTTGGACCAGACAGGGAAGAGCCAGCCCCAGCATTTT. Translation gives CASSSLDQTGKSQPQHF.

This clone was counted between two and nine times. The V call is TRBV11-3, the J call TRBJ2-3; tentatively, D is TRBD2 (5 bases). The CDR3 is 16 amino acids. The V gene's germline CDR1 is SGHNT and CDR2 YENEEA. The germline V and J ends were trimmed by 2 bases and 4 bases, with 16 bases remaining between them. CDR3 region: CASSLTKGLVSDTQYF. CDR3 nucleotide sequence: TGTGCCAGCAGCTTAACCAAAGGACTGGTTTCAGATACGCAGTATTTT.

The chain carries TRBV11-2 and TRBJ1-2; 12 nucleotides agree with TRBD1. This CDR3 has 18 amino acids. Germline loops: CDR1 SGHAT, CDR2 FQNNGV. V lost 6 bases to trimming and J lost 4 bases; unmatched junction nucleotides: 15. In DNA, the CDR3 is TGTGCCAGCAGGTCCCTTGGAGGGACAGGGGGCCATCGCTATGGCTACACCTTC. This translates into CASRSLGGTGGHRYGYTF.

The V and J genes are TRBV3-1 (or the pseudogene TRBV3-2) and TRBJ1-5; 8 nucleotides line up with TRBD1. J lost 7 bases, V lost 4 bases, and 3 bases had no gene match. The V gene's germline CDR1 is LGHDT and CDR2 YNNKEL (reference sequence). CDR3 length: 13 amino acids. DNA for the CDR3: TGTGCCAGCAGCCTAACAGGGGGACAGCCCCAGCATTTT. Protein sequence: CASSLTGGQPQHF.

The CDR3 nucleotides are TGTGCCAGCACGCAGGGGGAGGTTACGAACACCGGGGAGCTGTTTTTT. Its translation: CASTQGEVTNTGELFF. This sequence joins TRBV3-1 (or the pseudogene TRBV3-2) and TRBJ2-2; tentative D call: TRBD1 (7 bases). Germline V gene sequence: CDR1 LGHDT, CDR2 YNNKEL (reference sequence). This CDR3 has 16 amino acids. V gave up 7 bases and J gave up 0 bases, with 15 bases separating them.

This clone was seen once. The chain couples TRBV19 to TRBJ2-3; a possible D gene is TRBD2 (6 bases). The germline V gene encodes CDR1 LNHDA and CDR2 SQIVND (reference sequence). The V end was cut by 4 bases, the J end by 2 bases, with 16 bases between. CDR3 length: 16 residues. DNA for the CDR3: TGTGCCAGTAGTACCCGGGGGTTGCCATACACAGATACGCAGTATTTT. Translated, it gives CASSTRGLPYTDTQYF.

This clone has just a few counts. Here the CDR3 reads CASIASGGLNTGELFF. As DNA, the CDR3 is TGTGCCAGCATAGCTAGCGGGGGGCTGAACACCGGGGAGCTGTTTTTT. The chain carries TRBV2 and TRBJ2-2; 11 bases agree with TRBD2. Looked up from germline, CDR1 is SNHLY and CDR2 is FYNNEI. The V gene end was trimmed by 7 bases and the J gene end by 1 base; junction bases not matched to a gene: 5. The CDR3 has 16 amino acids.

The chain is built from TRBV19 and TRBJ2-5; 9 positions match TRBD2. Trimming removed 2 bases from V and 1 base from J; junction bases left unmatched: 2. There are 15 residues in the CDR3. Germline CDR1 reads LNHDA; CDR2 reads SQIVND (reference sequence). The DNA of the CDR3 is TGTGCCAGTAGTATACAAGCGGGGGGCCAAGAGACCCAGTACTTC. It yields the protein CASSIQAGGQETQYF.

The chain links TRBV4-2 to TRBJ1-1, with a weak D call TRBD1 (6 bases). With 1 base removed from V and 3 bases from J, the gap between germline ends came to 9 bases. Germline CDR1 and CDR2: LGHNA and YNFKEQ. The CDR3 spans 14 residues. This chain's CDR3 is CASSQVGGHTEAFF. CDR3 DNA sequence: TGTGCCAGCAGCCAAGTGGGGGGGCACACTGAAGCTTTCTTT.

The CDR3 DNA sequence: TGTGCCAGCAGTTACGTCCGGGAGATGAGGAATCAGCCCCAGCATTTT. Residues: CASSYVREMRNQPQHF. The chain has TRBV6-5 and TRBJ1-5; D not certain. The V end lost 2 bases, the J end lost 4 bases, and 15 bases lay between the germline ends. Germline V gene sequence: CDR1 MNHEY, CDR2 SVGAGI. CDR3 length: 16 residues.

The rearrangement links TRBV29-1 to TRBJ1-2; D is possibly TRBD1 (6 bases). V was clipped by 4 bases and J by 1 base, with 10 bases between them. Germline V CDR1 and CDR2: SQVTM, ANQGSEA. The CDR3 runs to 13 residues. The CDR3 spells CSVVQGNNYGYTF. For the CDR3, the DNA is TGCAGCGTTGTCCAGGGGAATAACTATGGCTACACCTTC.

The chain combines TRBV15 with TRBJ2-1, with D possibly TRBD2 on 5 matching bases. The CDR3 spans 13 residues. V was clipped by 3 bases and J by 5 bases, with 8 bases between them. Germline CDR1 is LNHNV and CDR2 is YYDKDF (reference sequence). The CDR3 loop reads CATSRIGDNEQFF. The CDR3, as DNA: TGTGCCACCAGCAGGATCGGGGACAATGAGCAGTTCTTC.

The chain is built from TRBV6-2 or TRBV6-3 and TRBJ1-2; D possibly corresponds to TRBD1 (6 bases). Trimming removed 1 base from V and 0 bases from J, with 15 bases in between. Germline V gives CDR1 MNHEY, CDR2 SVGEGT. The CDR3 has 17 amino acids. In DNA, the CDR3 is TGTGCCAGCAGTTACTTGGGGGCAGTAAGACCTAACTATGGCTACACCTTC. It specifies CASSYLGAVRPNYGYTF.

The chain combines TRBV29-1 with TRBJ1-4; 9 bases map to TRBD1. This CDR3 is built from 16 residues. The germline V gene has CDR1 SQVTM and CDR2 ANQGSEA. V lost 4 bases and J lost 7; bases outside the gene matches: 13. DNA of the CDR3: TGCAGCGTTGTGCCCTCGACAGGGGGTTTGAGTGAAAAACTGTTTTTT. Encoded protein: CSVVPSTGGLSEKLFF.

V and J are TRBV5-1 and TRBJ1-1; possible D gene TRBD1, 5 bases. Germline CDR1 and CDR2: SGHRS and YFSETQ. With 2 bases removed from V and 0 bases from J, the gap between germline ends came to 8 bases. This CDR3 has 14 residues. The CDR3 here is CASSFGRVNTEAFF. Here the CDR3 DNA reads TGCGCCAGCAGCTTCGGCAGGGTGAACACTGAAGCTTTCTTT.

This chain joins TRBV11-2 and TRBJ1-1; D is uncertain. The V end lost 5 bases, the J end lost 5 bases, and 18 bases lay between the germline ends. CDR1 and CDR2 (germline): SGHAT, FQNNGV. The CDR3 totals 15 residues. This CDR3 reads CASSPSTYTGTEAFF. DNA of the CDR3: TGTGCCAGCAGCCCGTCGACTTACACGGGGACTGAAGCTTTCTTT.

This chain connects TRBV5-6 to TRBJ2-3; the match to TRBD2 covers 8 bases. With V trimmed by 4 bases and J by 3 bases, 10 bases remained unmatched. The CDR3 totals 16 residues. Germline lookup yields CDR1 SGHDT and CDR2 YYEEEE. CDR3 protein: CASSLSGGSRTDTQYF. CDR3 DNA: TGTGCCAGCAGCCTGAGCGGGGGATCGAGGACAGATACGCAGTATTTT.

The chain employs TRBV28 and TRBJ1-2; tentative D call: TRBD1 (6 bases). The CDR3 has 11 residues. Germline V gives CDR1 MDHEN, CDR2 SYDVKM. CDR3 bases: TGTGCTGGACAGTCAAACTATGGCTACACCTTC. Translation gives CAGQSNYGYTF.

This clone was found once. This chain uses TRBV6-5 with TRBJ1-3; D is perhaps TRBD1 (5 bases). The ends were cut back, 0 bases at V and 4 bases at J, with 13 bases in the middle. CDR3 length: 16 residues. Germline CDR1 reads MNHEY; CDR2 reads SVGAGI. The CDR3 nucleotides are TGTGCCAGCAGTTACTCTGGCAGGGTAGCAGGAAACACCATATATTTT. The encoded protein is CASSYSGRVAGNTIYF.

Comment on this clone: The junction departs from the called germline gene at one end, perhaps through a read error. The V gene is TRBV7-7, the J gene TRBJ2-2, with 7 bases fitting TRBD1. Per germline, CDR1 SSHAT and CDR2 FNYEAQ (reference sequence). The CDR3 runs to 14 residues. CDR3 in amino acids: CASRRDRNTGELFF. In DNA, the CDR3 is TGTGCTAGCAGAAGGGACAGGAACACCGGGGAGCTGTTTTTT.

The J gene is TRBJ2-5, the V gene TRBV18; 9 nucleotides line up with TRBD2. Germline values: CDR1 KGHSH, CDR2 LQKENI. CDR3 length: 14 amino acids. J lost 4 bases, V lost 3 bases, and 3 bases had no gene match. The CDR3 here is CASSPGLAVETQYF. The CDR3 nucleotides are TGTGCCAGCTCACCGGGACTAGCTGTAGAGACCCAGTACTTC.